What follows are 16 T cell receptor beta chains derived from one specimen sequenced in a study of CD8 T cells in ankylosing spondylitis. Study-wide results and limits: Blood from ankylosing spondylitis patients appeared to carry a characteristic eight-variant TCR beta motif.

TCRdb analysed the 5' RACE reads with MiXCR anew, one entry per CDR3 protein. The sample carries approximately 540,000 distinct CDR3 sequences, roughly 13% recorded once. Their cognate antigens are unknown. What was sequenced was blood, either unsorted or a sorted T cell fraction (not recorded which). These receptor sequences come from a male donor with ankylosing spondylitis.

V and J are TRBV20-1 and TRBJ2-1, with TRBD2 as a possible D gene (5 bases). From germline, CDR1 is DFQATT and CDR2 SNEGSKA (reference sequence). The V and J ends lost 7 bases and 0 bases respectively, with 7 bases between them. CDR3 size: 12 residues. CDR3 nucleotides: TGCAGTGTAGCGAGCTCCTACAATGAGCAGTTCTTC. This encodes CSVASSYNEQFF.

The gene calls are TRBV2 and TRBJ1-5, with D hard to call. This CDR3 region has 13 residues. Germline V gene sequence: CDR1 SNHLY, CDR2 FYNNEI. With 6 bases removed from V and 6 bases from J, the gap between germline ends came to 12 bases. The CDR3 loop reads CASRFRGTQPQHF. The DNA for the CDR3 is TGTGCCAGCAGATTCAGAGGCACTCAGCCCCAGCATTTT.

J is TRBJ1-1 and V is TRBV10-3, with D possibly matching TRBD1 (5 bases). The CDR3 extends over 15 amino acids. Germline V lookup: CDR1 ENHRY, CDR2 SYGVKD. V was shortened by 5 bases and J by 4 bases, with 17 bases between the two germline ends. This CDR3 is CAISKSDGAGTEAFF. The DNA of the CDR3 is TGTGCCATCAGTAAATCGGACGGGGCGGGCACTGAAGCTTTCTTT.

This clonotype was found many times. The rearrangement links TRBV27 to TRBJ2-1, with TRBD2 matching 14 bases. The CDR3 spans 18 residues. Germline lookup yields CDR1 MNHEY and CDR2 SMNVEV (reference sequence). The trim removed 3 bases at V and 0 bases at J, leaving 4 bases unmatched. CDR3 sequence reads: CASSFGTSGSISYNEQFF. The CDR3 DNA reads as TGTGCCAGCAGTTTTGGGACTAGCGGGAGTATCTCCTACAATGAGCAGTTCTTC.

The V and J genes are TRBV19 and TRBJ2-1, with D possibly being TRBD2 (5 bases). CDR3 length equals 15 residues. V was pared by 9 bases and J by 0 bases, with 15 bases between. Germline CDR1 and CDR2: LNHDA and SQIVND (reference sequence). This chain's CDR3 is CASGSSRSSYNEQFF. Here the CDR3 DNA reads TGTGCCAGCGGGTCTAGCCGTAGCTCCTACAATGAGCAGTTCTTC.

The sample holds a few counts of this clonotype. This chain links TRBV20-1 with TRBJ2-1; 7 bases match TRBD1. The J segment lost 6 bases and the V segment lost 6 bases, leaving 11 bases of the junction unmatched. This CDR3 spans 14 amino acids. CDR1 is DFQATT, CDR2 SNEGSKA, per germline (reference sequence). The CDR3, as DNA: TGCAGTGCGACCCACAGGGGTTTTAGCAATGAGCAGTTCTTC. Translating gives CSATHRGFSNEQFF.

The gene calls are TRBV10-3 and TRBJ2-1, with D perhaps assigned TRBD1 or TRBD2 (5 bases each). Germline CDR1 is ENHRY and CDR2 is SYGVKD. V lost 8 bases to trimming and J lost 8 bases, with 16 bases between them. The CDR3 contains 13 residues. DNA of the CDR3: TGTGCCATCGCAGCATCGGGGCCCGATGAGCAGTTCTTC. It yields the protein CAIAASGPDEQFF.

The CDR3 is CASSAGTSGSILETQYF. CDR3 DNA sequence: TGTGCCAGCAGTGCCGGGACTAGCGGGAGCATCCTAGAGACCCAGTACTTC. The chain combines TRBV25-1 with TRBJ2-5; TRBD2 matches at 14 bases. V lost 4 bases to trimming and J lost 4 bases; unmatched junction nucleotides: 8. The germline CDR1 and CDR2 sequences are MGHDK and SYGVNS. CDR3 length: 17 amino acids.

This clonotype was picked up a small number of times. The germline gene is not matched at one end of the junction; a read error may be the cause. The CDR3 here is CASSLAGSLYNEQFF. For the CDR3, the DNA is TGTGCCAGCAGCCTAGCGGGAAGCCTCTACAATGAGCAGTTCTTC. The chain joins TRBV7-2 to TRBJ2-1, with 9 bases that match TRBD2. Germline CDR1 is SGHTA and CDR2 is FQGNSA. This CDR3 comprises 15 residues.

This clonotype has only a few counts. The chain uses TRBV18 and TRBJ1-1; TRBD1 is a possible D gene (5 bases). The CDR3 is 12 residues long. CDR1 KGHSH and CDR2 LQKENI come from the germline V gene. Trimming took 5 bases from V and 8 from J, leaving 12 bases between them. The CDR3, as DNA: TGTGCCAGCTCAACCAACAGGAGGGAAGCTTTCTTT. The encoded protein is CASSTNRREAFF.

This clonotype has more than one count but fewer than ten. The rearrangement links TRBV20-1 to TRBJ1-1; TRBD1 is a possible D gene (6 bases). Per germline, CDR1 DFQATT and CDR2 SNEGSKA (reference sequence). The V and J ends lost 0 bases and 7 bases respectively, with 18 bases between them. This CDR3 is built from 15 residues. As DNA, the CDR3 is TGCAGTGCTAGAGATCTGGCGGGGGGGGCGGGTGAAGCTTTCTTT. Its protein product is CSARDLAGGAGEAFF.

This clonotype was recorded many times. In DNA form, the CDR3 reads TGTGCCAGCAGCCCATTGACTGCCTTGTACCAAGAGACCCAGTACTTC. Translating gives CASSPLTALYQETQYF. This chain joins TRBV7-9 and TRBJ2-5; the D is unclear. With 5 bases removed from V and 0 bases from J, the gap between germline ends came to 16 bases. Germline V gives CDR1 SEHNR, CDR2 FQNEAQ (reference sequence). This CDR3 comprises 16 residues.

The rearrangement links TRBV27 to TRBJ2-6; no firm D call. This CDR3 contains 15 residues. V lost 5 bases to trimming and J lost 2 bases, with 10 bases between them. CDR1 is MNHEY, CDR2 SMNVEV, per germline (reference sequence). The CDR3, as DNA: TGTGCCAGCAGTCTCCGACTTCCTGGGGCCAACGTCCTGACTTTC. Its protein product is CASSLRLPGANVLTF.

The chain is built from TRBV18 and TRBJ1-1, with D possibly matching TRBD1 (5 bases). The CDR3 covers 15 residues. The ends were cut back, 1 base at V and 0 bases at J, with 9 bases in the middle. Germline assignment: CDR1 KGHSH and CDR2 LQKENI. The CDR3 sequence: CASSPRADMNTEAFF. CDR3 nucleotides: TGTGCCAGCTCACCACGGGCGGACATGAACACTGAAGCTTTCTTT.

Points on this clonotype: This clone may be a read error of a much larger clone one base away. V and J are TRBV29-1 and TRBJ2-5, with 7 nucleotides matching TRBD2. Germline V gives CDR1 SQVTM, CDR2 ANQGSEA. Germline trimming cut 6 bases from V and 5 bases from J; bases unmatched to any gene: 9. There are 13 residues in the CDR3. CDR3 sequence reads: CSVKVGGVETQYF. The CDR3 bases are TGCAGCGTGAAGGTTGGGGGGGTGGAGACCCAGTACTTC.

The chain joins TRBV11-2 to TRBJ2-1, with D perhaps matching TRBD2 (5 bases). Per germline, CDR1 SGHAT and CDR2 FQNNGV. This CDR3 has 15 residues. V was clipped by 4 bases and J by 7 bases, with 17 bases between them. CDR3 amino acids: CASSSFQTSKNEQFF. The CDR3 DNA is TGTGCCAGCAGCTCTTTCCAAACTAGTAAAAATGAGCAGTTCTTC.